The 16 T cell receptor beta chains below come from one sample, sequenced in a study of T cell clonotyping in hematopoietic cell transplantation. Produced via immunoSEQ multiplex PCR; TCRdb's table is partial and in-frame only. The sample includes 30,000 to 45,000 clones, over 80% seen only once; the top ten take under 2.5%. Sequenced sample: peripheral blood mononuclear cells. These receptors were taken from a woman aged 40 to 55 in good health. Some clones in this sample may be carry-over from other donors' samples.

The chain has TRBV6-5 and TRBJ1-5, with D unresolved. V was pared by 8 bases and J by 2 bases, with 13 bases between. This CDR3 comprises 14 residues. Germline values: CDR1 MNHEY, CDR2 SVGAGI. In DNA form, the CDR3 reads TGTGCCAGCTCTGAGGTAGGAGGCAATCAGCCCCAGCATTTT. This gives the protein CASSEVGGNQPQHF.

The gene calls are TRBV28 and TRBJ1-2; tentative D call: TRBD1 (5 bases). The CDR3 is 13 residues long. Germline V gene sequence: CDR1 MDHEN, CDR2 SYDVKM. CDR3: CAAAAGDNYGYTF. The CDR3 DNA sequence: TGTGCAGCGGCCGCGGGGGATAACTATGGCTACACCTTC.

Only one count was recorded for this clone. The chain joins TRBV5-1 to TRBJ1-3; possible D gene TRBD1, 6 bases. The germline gives CDR1 SGHRS, CDR2 YFSETQ. V was shortened by 1 base and J by 8 bases, with 16 bases between the two germline ends. The CDR3 loop spans 15 amino acids. Written as DNA, the CDR3 is TGCGCCAGCAGCTTGACGGCAGGGGCGAGGGACACCATATATTTT. Translation gives CASSLTAGARDTIYF. The full variable domain, in which reference TRBV5-1 and TRBJ1-3 provide the parts outside the CDR3, is KAGVTQTPRYLIKTRGQQVTLSCSPISGHRSVSWYQQTPGQGLQFLFEYFSETQRNKGNFPGRFSGRQFSNSRSEMNVSTLELGDSALYLCASSLTAGARDTIYFGEGSWLTVV.

The V and J genes are TRBV10-1 and TRBJ2-5, with 7 positions matching TRBD1. J lost 3 bases, V lost 9 bases, and 1 base had no gene match. Germline CDR1 is WNHNN and CDR2 is SYGVQD (reference sequence). The CDR3 spans 11 residues. The CDR3 reads CARTGEETQYF. The DNA of the CDR3 is TGCGCCAGAACAGGGGAAGAGACCCAGTACTTC.

The chain links TRBV7-2 to TRBJ1-1, with D unclear. With 2 bases removed from V and 1 base from J, the gap between germline ends came to 8 bases. The germline CDR1 and CDR2 sequences are SGHTA and FQGNSA. The CDR3 extends over 14 amino acids. The CDR3, as DNA: TGTGCCAGCAGCTTATGGCTGCAGAACACTGAAGCTTTCTTT. Protein: CASSLWLQNTEAFF.

The chain carries TRBV5-1 and TRBJ2-5, with D maybe TRBD1 (6 bases). The CDR3 consists of 14 residues. The germline V and J ends were trimmed by 1 base and 3 bases, with 10 bases remaining between them. Germline loops: CDR1 SGHRS, CDR2 YFSETQ. Here the CDR3 reads CASSLTGNEETQYF. In DNA form, the CDR3 reads TGCGCCAGCAGCTTGACAGGGAACGAAGAGACCCAGTACTTC.

The chain couples TRBV20-1 to TRBJ2-5; D remains unclear. The CDR3 has 11 amino acids. CDR1 is DFQATT, CDR2 SNEGSKA, per germline (reference sequence). The V end was cut by 7 bases, the J end by 2 bases, with 8 bases between. Here the CDR3 reads CSGIVQETQYF. CDR3 DNA: TGCAGTGGAATAGTACAAGAGACCCAGTACTTC.

V usage is TRBV9 and J usage is TRBJ1-3; D is possibly TRBD1 (5 bases). This CDR3 spans 16 amino acids. Deletions cut 2 bases from V and 1 base from J, with 13 bases between. Germline CDR1 reads SGDLS; CDR2 reads YYNGEE. The CDR3 DNA sequence: TGTGCCAGCAGCGTGCACAGGCCGGGATCTGGAAACACCATATATTTT. It translates to CASSVHRPGSGNTIYF.

The chain uses TRBV27 and TRBJ2-3; D gene ambiguous. Germline V gene data show CDR1 as MNHEY and CDR2 as SMNVEV (reference sequence). V shed 6 bases and J shed 0 bases, with 13 bases lying between them. The CDR3 runs 15 residues. CDR3 in amino acids: CASRPLWRSTDTQYF. CDR3 nucleotide sequence: TGTGCCAGCAGGCCGTTATGGCGGAGCACAGATACGCAGTATTTT.

This sequence joins TRBV10-3 and TRBJ2-2, with 10 bases that match TRBD1. CDR1 is ENHRY and CDR2 is SYGVKD in the germline V gene. CDR3 length: 16 residues. J was trimmed by 3 bases and V by 7 bases; bases with no gene match: 8. CDR3 in DNA: TGTGCCATCAAGACAGGGGGCGCAGAGGACACCGGGGAGCTGTTTTTT. Translation: CAIKTGGAEDTGELFF.

The rearrangement joins TRBV7-2 to TRBJ2-1; the D is unclear. The length of the CDR3 is 13 residues. Per the germline V gene, CDR1 is SGHTA and CDR2 is FQGNSA. With 1 base removed from V and 3 bases from J, the gap between germline ends came to 4 bases. The CDR3 bases are TGTGCCAGCAGCTTAGGAGACTACAATGAGCAGTTCTTC. It translates to CASSLGDYNEQFF.

Here the CDR3 DNA reads TGTGCCAGCAGCGCCATAGCGGGGCCCTCCTACGAGCAGTACTTC. It codes for CASSAIAGPSYEQYF. The rearrangement links TRBV9 to TRBJ2-7, with 8 bases identical to TRBD2. The CDR3 consists of 15 residues. The germline CDR1 and CDR2 sequences are SGDLS and YYNGEE. Trimming took 3 bases from V and 0 from J; bases not matched to a gene: 5.

This chain uses TRBV11-3 with TRBJ2-7; TRBD1 or TRBD2 may be the D gene (5 bases each). The V and J ends lost 1 base and 4 bases respectively, with 14 bases between them. The CDR3 contains 15 residues. Germline V lookup: CDR1 SGHNT, CDR2 YENEEA. CDR3 bases: TGTGCCAGCAGCTTAGGGGGGAGCGCCGGGTACGAGCAGTACTTC. Residues: CASSLGGSAGYEQYF.

This chain joins TRBV18 and TRBJ1-2, with 9 positions matching TRBD1. The germline V gene has CDR1 KGHSH and CDR2 LQKENI. The CDR3 has 16 residues. The V gene end was trimmed by 4 bases and the J gene end by 4 bases; junction bases not matched to a gene: 10. This chain's CDR3 is CASSLRTGEVAYGYTF. The CDR3 DNA is TGTGCCAGCTCACTACGGACAGGGGAAGTTGCCTATGGCTACACCTTC.

CDR3 residues: CAWSFGGNRPEAFF. The DNA of the CDR3 is TGTGCCTGGAGTTTTGGGGGTAATCGACCTGAAGCTTTCTTT. This chain joins TRBV30 and TRBJ1-1; tentative D call: TRBD1 (5 bases). The V gene's germline CDR1 is GTSNPN and CDR2 SVGIG (reference sequence). The V and J ends lost 2 bases and 6 bases respectively, with 16 bases between them. The CDR3 extends over 14 amino acids.

The CDR3 nucleotides are TGTGCCAGCAGCTTATATATACGGGTCCGAGGGGAGCAGTACTTC. Amino acids: CASSLYIRVRGEQYF. The chain has TRBV7-2 and TRBJ2-7; D possibly corresponds to TRBD2 (5 bases). This CDR3 is 15 amino acids long. The germline V and J ends were trimmed by 2 bases and 7 bases, with 18 bases remaining between them. Germline CDR1 SGHTA, CDR2 FQGNSA.